These T cell receptor beta chains were read from a single sample in a study of identical twins. TCRdb recomputed calls from the 5' RACE reads with MiXCR, one row per CDR3 protein. The sample lists around 1.7 million distinct CDR3 sequences; around a third were seen once. The source material was cord blood. The receptors were sampled from a newborn girl in good health. Both conserved end residues are trimmed from each CDR3. Each record gives: J gene, V gene, CDR3 protein.

TRBJ1-2,TRBV5-1,ASSLVTGGPGSGYT
TRBJ2-1,TRBV6-4,ASSVGLAGGDEQF
TRBJ2-7,TRBV27,ASSWGRPYEQY
TRBJ2-4,TRBV5-1,ASSLGASGGVAKNIQY
TRBJ1-4,TRBV20-1,SARDARQGGEKLF
TRBJ1-4,TRBV7-2,ASSLAAEVKLF
TRBJ1-5,TRBV12-3/TRBV12-4,ASSGTGWRNQPQH
TRBJ2-1,TRBV5-1,ASSFTAAEQF
TRBJ1-1,TRBV10-2,ASSDPGAGDTEAF
TRBJ2-2,TRBV10-3,AITGHANTGELF
TRBJ1-1,TRBV5-6,ASSPLLLNTEAF
TRBJ1-2,TRBV20-1,SAPPERDGYT
TRBJ2-5,TRBV20-1,SVGTPPQETQY
TRBJ2-2,TRBV2,ASSNSGIWAGELF
TRBJ2-1,TRBV21-1,ASSKKVASGSDEQF
TRBJ1-5,TRBV30,AWSGGPVEPQH
TRBJ1-1,TRBV5-4,ASSPETGRGTEAF
TRBJ2-7,TRBV7-2,ASSLRTGPTYEQY
TRBJ2-7,TRBV20-1,SARGVRGQPSYEQY
TRBJ1-2,TRBV6-1,ASKTPAGGYGYT
TRBJ1-1,TRBV4-1,ASSQEPSQWNTEAF
TRBJ2-3,TRBV20-1,SALKRGSTDTQY
TRBJ2-7,TRBV6-6,ASSPRQASVYEQY
TRBJ2-7,TRBV14,ASSQDYLAAYEQY
TRBJ1-1,TRBV6-1,ASSGGLYAEAF
.,TRBV7-2,ASNYATGGEQY
.,TRBV7-2,ASSLESGRIYEQY
TRBJ2-7,TRBV6-1,ASSEGRVTFYNEQY
TRBJ2-3,TRBV21-1,ASVLTHPTDTQY
TRBJ2-1,TRBV5-1,ASSRRERDEQF
TRBJ1-1,TRBV3-1,ASSHGQVNTEAF
TRBJ2-7,TRBV12-3/TRBV12-4,ASSQTSGSYTYEQY
TRBJ2-5,TRBV2,ASNWGRQTQY
TRBJ2-1,TRBV11-2,ASSLNPGADEQF
TRBJ1-2,TRBV10-3,AISEVATGGYT
.,TRBV6-5,ASVSYNEQY
.,TRBV4-1,ASSQDPGAGGLSFYEQY
TRBJ2-2,TRBV14,ASSQGTLYAGELF
TRBJ2-5,TRBV5-1,ASSITVDEETQY
TRBJ1-2,TRBV6-5,ASRSGLNYGYT
TRBJ2-7,TRBV20-1,SASKLAGLGYEQY
TRBJ2-7,TRBV6-1,ASSETTGFYEQY
TRBJ2-4,TRBV7-2,ASSPEGDQY
TRBJ2-7,TRBV12-3/TRBV12-4,ASSLRRRVPYEQY
TRBJ1-2,TRBV20-1,SASSPANYGYT
TRBJ2-3,TRBV5-1,ASDWGLRGLTDTQY
TRBJ1-5,TRBV6-6,ASSYDQPQH